This note documents a single T cell receptor (beta chain) sequence. The data stem from a study of blood T cell repertoires in COVID-19. Study at large: The samples span acute and convalescent COVID-19 from the United States, Italy and Spain.

How the authors handled the data: The authors estimated nucleated cell counts from reference gene primer amplification. Produced via immunoSEQ multiplex PCR; TCRdb's table is partial and in-frame only. V, J and clone size are those of that table, while D and trimming were read from the DNA. This sample carries roughly 63,000 clones, approximately 80% of them seen once, and the ten largest clones take over 9.5%. The V end was cut by 2 bases, the J end by 2 bases, with 15 bases between. The germline V gene encodes CDR1 SNHLY and CDR2 FYNNEI. The CDR3 runs to 17 residues. The sequenced material came from peripheral blood. This sequence was found in a man aged 80 or over with acute or convalescent COVID-19. The J gene is TRBJ2-2, the V gene TRBV2, with D possibly TRBD2 on 5 matching bases. The CDR3 sequence is CASSERARGSNTGELFF. In DNA, the CDR3 is TGTGCCAGCAGTGAACGAGCCAGAGGGAGTAACACCGGGGAGCTGTTTTTT.